This T cell receptor (beta chain) was retrieved from a study of regulatory T cells in long-lasting Graves disease. Findings and limits, study-wide: New patients shared fewer public clonotypes (about 1,000) than persistent patients did (approximately 2,700). With persistent disease, TRBV28, TRBJ1-2 and TRBJ2-5 were the favored segments.

Specified time point: newly diagnosed GD, antithyroid drugs for less than 3 months. Extracted RNA from PBMCs served as the source of the TCR library. This clonotype appeared a few times. What it binds is unknown. Germline-derived CDR1 and CDR2 are KGHSH and LQKENI. The V end lost 0 bases, the J end lost 7 bases, and 6 bases lay between the germline ends. This CDR3 is 13 amino acids long. Arm-PCR of CDR3 regions with iRepertoire HTBI primers generated TCR beta libraries. TCRdb called the multiplex PCR reads again in MiXCR, with one record for every CDR3 protein. The profile shows about 360,000 distinct CDR3 sequences, about a sixth of them singletons. These data also featured in a second study, about T cells in Graves' hyperthyroidism and ophthalmopathy. That source reports: Calling Graves' hyperthyroidism stable meant ophthalmopathy did not progress within 18 months.

The specimen comprised peripheral blood mononuclear cells (PBMCs), sampled at new diagnosis, from a patient treated with antithyroid drugs. The V call is TRBV18, the J call TRBJ2-2, with D hard to call. This receptor was identified in a woman between 18 and 29 years old with Graves disease. In DNA form, the CDR3 reads TGTGCCAGCTCACCACCGGTGAGCGGGGAGCTGTTTTTT. Amino acid sequence: CASSPPVSGELFF.